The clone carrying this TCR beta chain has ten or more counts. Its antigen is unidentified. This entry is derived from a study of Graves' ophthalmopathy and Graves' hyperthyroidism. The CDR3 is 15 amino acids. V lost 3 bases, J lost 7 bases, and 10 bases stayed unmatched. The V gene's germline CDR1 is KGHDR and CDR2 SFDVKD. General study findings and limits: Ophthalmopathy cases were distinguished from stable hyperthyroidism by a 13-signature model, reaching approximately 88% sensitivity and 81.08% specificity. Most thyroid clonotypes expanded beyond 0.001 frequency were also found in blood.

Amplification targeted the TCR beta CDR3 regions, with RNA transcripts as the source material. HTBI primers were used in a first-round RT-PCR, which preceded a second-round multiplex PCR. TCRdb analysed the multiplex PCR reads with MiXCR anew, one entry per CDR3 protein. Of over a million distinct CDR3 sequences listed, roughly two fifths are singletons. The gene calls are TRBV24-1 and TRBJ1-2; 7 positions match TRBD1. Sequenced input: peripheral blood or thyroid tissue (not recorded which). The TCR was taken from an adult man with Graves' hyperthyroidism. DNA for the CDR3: TGTGCCACCAGTGATCCCGCTGACAGGGAGGTTGGCTACACCTTC. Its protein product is CATSDPADREVGYTF.